Listed here are 3 T cell receptor beta chains from one sample, sequenced in a study of human T cells and chemical hapten exposure. TCRdb re-analysed the RACE reads in MiXCR, keeping a single row per CDR3 protein. The sample includes some 70,000 distinct CDR3 sequences, about 9.3% of them seen just once. This sample's time point: patch test 2, 6 weeks after DPC sensitization. Treatment described: therapeutic diphenylcyclopropenone sensitization with weekly scalp DPC. This material consisted of whole blood, taken in connection with sensitization to the hapten diphenylcyclopropenone (DPC). The receptors shown here come from a woman aged 45-65 years with alopecia areata. Some clones in this sample may be carry-over from other donors' samples.

This clonotype has ten or more counts. The chain is built from TRBV10-1 and TRBJ2-3, with D possibly matching TRBD2 (5 bases). The length of the CDR3 is 12 residues. Trimming left V 6 bases short and J 2 bases short, with 6 bases between. The V gene's germline CDR1 is WNHNN and CDR2 SYGVQD (reference sequence). The CDR3 DNA follows: TGCGCCAGCAGCCGGGACACAGATACGCAGTATTTT. It translates to CASSRDTDTQYF.

This clonotype was counted many times. The CDR3 DNA follows: TGTGCCAGCAGCTCCGGTCTGCGAACTGAAGCTTTCTTT. This gives the protein CASSSGLRTEAFF. The chain combines TRBV13 with TRBJ1-1; no clear D. Germline loops: CDR1 PRHDT, CDR2 FYEKMQ (reference sequence). V was pared by 4 bases and J by 5 bases, with 11 bases between. CDR3 length: 13 amino acids.

Many counts were recorded for this clonotype. The chain links TRBV7-8 to TRBJ2-7, with 9 bases aligning to TRBD2. Germline loops: CDR1 SGHVS, CDR2 FQNEAQ. The CDR3 spans 15 residues. With V trimmed by 4 bases and J by 4 bases, 8 bases remained unmatched. The CDR3 nucleotides are TGTGCCAGCAGCTCACGGCGACTAGCGGCGTACGAGCAGTACTTC. Translating it yields CASSSRRLAAYEQYF.